This entry lists 3 T cell receptor beta chains sequenced from one sample in a study of T cell responses to AZD1222 COVID-19 vaccine. Repertoires were generated with immunoSEQ multiplex PCR, while TCRdb's copy carries only in-frame clones and drops some. The sample yields around 77,000 clones, 80% to 90% seen once. Sample: peripheral blood, taken on day 0 of AZD1222 vaccination. The receptors shown here come from an adult in good health.

V gene TRBV28 combines with J gene TRBJ2-3; 10 positions agree with TRBD2. The germline CDR1 and CDR2 sequences are MDHEN and SYDVKM. This CDR3 spans 15 amino acids. Trimming took 5 bases from V and 6 from J; bases not matched to a gene: 8. The CDR3 here is CASSTRTSGYDTQYF. The CDR3, as DNA: TGTGCCAGCAGTACGAGGACTAGCGGATACGATACGCAGTATTTT.

This clone was seen a single time. This sequence joins TRBV5-4 and TRBJ1-1; TRBD1 matches 9 bases. Germline V gene data show CDR1 as SGHNT and CDR2 as YYREEE (reference sequence). V shed 4 bases, J shed 4 bases, and the junction held 5 bases outside the gene matches. This CDR3 contains 14 residues. The CDR3 spells CASSQGQGGTEAFF. The DNA for the CDR3 is TGTGCCAGCAGCCAGGGACAGGGTGGCACTGAAGCTTTCTTT.

The J gene is TRBJ2-2, the V gene TRBV20-1; D remains ambiguous. Germline V gene lookup returns CDR1 DFQATT and CDR2 SNEGSKA (reference sequence). CDR3 length: 11 residues. Trimming removed 1 base from V and 7 bases from J, with 4 bases in between. The CDR3 DNA reads TGCAGTGCTAGAGGGCACGGGGAGCTGTTTTTT. Translated: CSARGHGELFF.